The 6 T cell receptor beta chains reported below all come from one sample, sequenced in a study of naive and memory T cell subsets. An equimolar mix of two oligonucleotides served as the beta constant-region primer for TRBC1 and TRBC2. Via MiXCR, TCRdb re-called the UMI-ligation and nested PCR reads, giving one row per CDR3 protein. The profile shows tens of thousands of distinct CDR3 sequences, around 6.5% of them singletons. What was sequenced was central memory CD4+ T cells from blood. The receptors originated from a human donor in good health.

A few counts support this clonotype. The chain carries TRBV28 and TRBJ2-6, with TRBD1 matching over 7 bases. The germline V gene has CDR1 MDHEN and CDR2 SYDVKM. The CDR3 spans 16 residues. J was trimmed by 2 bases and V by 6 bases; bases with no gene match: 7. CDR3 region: CASRQGFDAGANVLTF. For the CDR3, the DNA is TGTGCCAGCAGACAGGGGTTCGACGCTGGGGCCAACGTCCTGACTTTC. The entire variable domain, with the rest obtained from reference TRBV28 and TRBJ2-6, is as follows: DVKVTQSSRYLVKRTGEKVFLECVQDMDHENMFWYRQDPGLGLRLIYFSYDVKMKEKGDIPEGYSVSREKKERFSLILESASTNQTSMYLCASRQGFDAGANVLTFGAGSRLTVL.

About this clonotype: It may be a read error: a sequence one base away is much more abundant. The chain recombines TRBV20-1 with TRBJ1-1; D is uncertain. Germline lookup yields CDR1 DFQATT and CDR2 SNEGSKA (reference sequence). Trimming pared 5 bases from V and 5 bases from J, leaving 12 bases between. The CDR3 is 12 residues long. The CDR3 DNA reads TGCAGTGCTTCCAAATCGCAAACTGAAGCTTTCTTT. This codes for CSASKSQTEAFF.

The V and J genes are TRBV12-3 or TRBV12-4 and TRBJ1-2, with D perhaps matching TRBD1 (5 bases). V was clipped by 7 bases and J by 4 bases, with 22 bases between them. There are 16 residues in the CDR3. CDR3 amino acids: CASTYPGGGKVYGYTF. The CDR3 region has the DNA TGTGCCAGCACCTACCCCGGGGGGGGGAAAGTCTATGGCTACACCTTC.

The CDR3 nucleotides read TGTGCCAGCAGTTTAACCGTCCATGAGCAGTTCTTC. Protein sequence: CASSLTVHEQFF. The V call is TRBV12-3 or TRBV12-4, the J call TRBJ2-1; no reliable D call. CDR3 length: 12 amino acids. Trimming took off 2 bases at V and 8 bases at J, with 7 bases between the two ends.

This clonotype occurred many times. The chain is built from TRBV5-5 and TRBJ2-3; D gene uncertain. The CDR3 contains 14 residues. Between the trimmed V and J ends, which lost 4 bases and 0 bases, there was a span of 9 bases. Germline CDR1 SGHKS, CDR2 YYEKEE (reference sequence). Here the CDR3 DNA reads TGTGCCAGCAGCGCTAAATCTAGCACAGATACGCAGTATTTT. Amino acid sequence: CASSAKSSTDTQYF. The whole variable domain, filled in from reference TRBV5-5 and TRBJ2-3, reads DAGVTQSPTHLIKTRGQQVTLRCSPISGHKSVSWYQQVLGQGPQFIFQYYEKEERGRGNFPDRFSARQFPNYSSELNVNALLLGDSALYLCASSAKSSTDTQYFGPGTRLTVL.

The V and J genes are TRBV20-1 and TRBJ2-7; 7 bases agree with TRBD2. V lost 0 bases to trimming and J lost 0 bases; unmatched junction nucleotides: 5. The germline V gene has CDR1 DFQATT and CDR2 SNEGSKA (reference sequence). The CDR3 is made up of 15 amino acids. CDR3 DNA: TGCAGTGCTAGAGATCTCGCTAGCGGCTCCTACGAGCAGTACTTC. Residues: CSARDLASGSYEQYF.